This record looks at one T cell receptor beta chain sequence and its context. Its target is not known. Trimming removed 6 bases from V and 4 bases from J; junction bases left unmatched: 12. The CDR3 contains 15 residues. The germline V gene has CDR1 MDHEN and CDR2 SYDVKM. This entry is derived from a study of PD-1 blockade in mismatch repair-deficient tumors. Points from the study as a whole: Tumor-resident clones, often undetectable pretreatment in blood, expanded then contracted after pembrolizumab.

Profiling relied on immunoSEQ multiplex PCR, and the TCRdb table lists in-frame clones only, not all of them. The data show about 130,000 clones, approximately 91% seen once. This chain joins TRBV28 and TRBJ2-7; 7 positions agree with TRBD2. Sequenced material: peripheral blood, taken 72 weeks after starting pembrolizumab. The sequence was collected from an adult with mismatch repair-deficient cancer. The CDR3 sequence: CASSPAGLRRYEQYF. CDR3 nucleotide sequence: TGTGCCAGCAGCCCAGCGGGACTACGAAGATACGAGCAGTACTTC.